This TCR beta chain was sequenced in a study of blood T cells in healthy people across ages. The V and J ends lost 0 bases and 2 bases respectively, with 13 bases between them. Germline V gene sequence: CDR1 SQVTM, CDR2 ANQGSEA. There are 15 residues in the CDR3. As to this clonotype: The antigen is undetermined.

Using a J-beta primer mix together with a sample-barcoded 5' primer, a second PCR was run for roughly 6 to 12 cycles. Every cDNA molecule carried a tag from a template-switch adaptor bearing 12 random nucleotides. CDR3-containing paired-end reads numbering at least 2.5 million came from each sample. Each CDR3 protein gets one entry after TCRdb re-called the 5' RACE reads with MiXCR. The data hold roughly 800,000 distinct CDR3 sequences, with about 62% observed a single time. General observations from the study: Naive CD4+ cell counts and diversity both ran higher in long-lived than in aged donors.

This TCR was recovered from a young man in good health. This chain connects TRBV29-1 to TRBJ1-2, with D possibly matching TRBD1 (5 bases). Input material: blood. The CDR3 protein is CSVEDRSQGNYGYTF. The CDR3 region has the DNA TGCAGCGTTGAAGATAGATCCCAGGGCAACTATGGCTACACCTTC.